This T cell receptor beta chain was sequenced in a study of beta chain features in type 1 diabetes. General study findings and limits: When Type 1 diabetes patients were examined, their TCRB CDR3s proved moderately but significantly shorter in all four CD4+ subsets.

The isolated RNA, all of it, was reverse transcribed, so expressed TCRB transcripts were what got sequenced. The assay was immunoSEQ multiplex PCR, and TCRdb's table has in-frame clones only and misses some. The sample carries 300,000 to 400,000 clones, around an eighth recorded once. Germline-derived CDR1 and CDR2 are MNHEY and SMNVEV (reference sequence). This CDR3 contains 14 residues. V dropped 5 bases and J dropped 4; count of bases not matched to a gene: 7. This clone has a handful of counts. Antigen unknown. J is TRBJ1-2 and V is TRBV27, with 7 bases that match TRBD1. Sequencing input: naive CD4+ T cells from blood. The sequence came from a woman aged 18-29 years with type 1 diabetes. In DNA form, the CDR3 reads TGTGCCAGCAGTCCAGGGGACAGCTTCTATGGCTACACCTTC. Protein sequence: CASSPGDSFYGYTF.